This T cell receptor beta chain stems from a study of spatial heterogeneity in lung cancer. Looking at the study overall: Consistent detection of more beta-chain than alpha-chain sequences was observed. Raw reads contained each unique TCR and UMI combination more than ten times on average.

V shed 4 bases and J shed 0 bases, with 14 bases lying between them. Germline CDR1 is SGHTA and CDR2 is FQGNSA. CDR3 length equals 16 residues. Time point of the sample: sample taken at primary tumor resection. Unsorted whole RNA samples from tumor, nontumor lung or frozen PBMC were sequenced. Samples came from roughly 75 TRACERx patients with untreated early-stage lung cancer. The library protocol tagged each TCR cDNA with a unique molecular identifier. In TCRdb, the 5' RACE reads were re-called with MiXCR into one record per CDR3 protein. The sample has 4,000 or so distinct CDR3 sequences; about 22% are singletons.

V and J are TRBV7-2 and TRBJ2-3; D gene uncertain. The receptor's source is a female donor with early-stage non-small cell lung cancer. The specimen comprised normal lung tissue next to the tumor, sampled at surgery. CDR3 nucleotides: TGTGCCAGCAGCTCTCGGACGGAAACCAGCACAGATACGCAGTATTTT. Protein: CASSSRTETSTDTQYF. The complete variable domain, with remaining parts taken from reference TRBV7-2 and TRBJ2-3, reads GAGVSQSPSNKVTEKGKDVELRCDPISGHTALYWYRQSLGQGLEFLIYFQGNSAPDKSGLPSDRFSAERTGGSVSTLTIQRTQQEDSAVYLCASSSRTETSTDTQYFGPGTRLTVL.